This T cell receptor (beta chain) stems from a study of blood T cell repertoires in COVID-19. Profiled with immunoSEQ multiplex PCR; TCRdb holds only in-frame clones, not every one. The repertoire holds about 240,000 clones, with 75% to 85% as singletons. There are 15 residues in the CDR3. V gave up 3 bases and J gave up 3 bases; unmatched junction bases: 8. Germline V gives CDR1 SGHKS, CDR2 YYEKEE (reference sequence). Material: peripheral blood. The rearrangement uses TRBV5-5 and TRBJ2-7; 8 bases map to TRBD1. The clonotype comes from a man between 50 and 59 years old with COVID-19, enrolled during active disease. The CDR3 loop is CASSSRTGTDYEQYF. For the CDR3, the DNA is TGTGCCAGCAGCTCCAGGACAGGGACCGACTACGAGCAGTACTTC.